This T cell receptor beta chain was obtained from a study of CD8+ T cells in alopecia areata. Study in general: By percentage of affected scalp area, the severity of treated patients was scored. Study-level points and caveats: Mice gave a clearer picture of TCR sharing than patients did, possibly for HLA-related reasons. In lesional scalp, particularly from alopecia totalis/universalis, clonality was higher than in normal scalp.

Treatment in this sample: oral pan-JAK inhibitor, 5-10 mg twice daily. Following extraction, RNA underwent reverse transcription to cDNA, which served as the sequencing template. Assay used: immunoSEQ multiplex PCR; TCRdb lists only in-frame clones, some missing. The profile shows 150,000 to 200,000 clones, about 47% of them singletons. Trimming stripped 3 bases from V and 0 bases from J, with 10 bases between. Germline CDR1 is SGDLS and CDR2 is YYNGEE. CDR3 size: 14 residues. This clone has a handful of counts. What it binds is unknown. This receptor was identified in a human donor with alopecia areata. The gene calls are TRBV9 and TRBJ2-7; perhaps TRBD1 as D (5 bases). The specimen comprised CD8+ T cells sorted from blood, sampled around week 54, from a patient treated with tofacitinib. CDR3 sequence: CASSEEGDSYEQYF. Here the CDR3 DNA reads TGTGCCAGCAGCGAAGAAGGGGACTCCTACGAGCAGTACTTC.